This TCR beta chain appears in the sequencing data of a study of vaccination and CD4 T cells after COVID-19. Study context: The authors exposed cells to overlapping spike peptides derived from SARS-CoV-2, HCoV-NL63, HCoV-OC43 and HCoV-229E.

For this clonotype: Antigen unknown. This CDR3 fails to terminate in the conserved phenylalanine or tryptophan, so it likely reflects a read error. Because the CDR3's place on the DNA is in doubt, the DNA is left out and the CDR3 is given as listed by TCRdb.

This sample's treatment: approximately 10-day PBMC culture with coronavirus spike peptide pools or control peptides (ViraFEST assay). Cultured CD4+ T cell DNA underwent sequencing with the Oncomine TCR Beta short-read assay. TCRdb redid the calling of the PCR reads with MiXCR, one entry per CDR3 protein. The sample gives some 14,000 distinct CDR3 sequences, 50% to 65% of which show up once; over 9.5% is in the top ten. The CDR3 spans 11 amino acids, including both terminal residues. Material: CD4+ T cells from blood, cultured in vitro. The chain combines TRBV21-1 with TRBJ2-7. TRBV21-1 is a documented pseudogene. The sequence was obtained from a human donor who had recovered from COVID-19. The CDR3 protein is CASSYFGEQYY.